The rows below give T cell receptor beta chains drawn from one sample of a study of T cells after yellow fever vaccination. One entry per CDR3 protein, called by TCRdb with MiXCR from the 5' RACE reads. This table has more than 300,000 distinct CDR3 sequences, around 7.3% appearing once. The sample consisted of PBMCs, taken around 45 days after the first yellow fever vaccination. These receptors all stem from a man in his late teens or twenties who received the YFV17D yellow fever vaccine. Both conserved end residues are part of each CDR3. A D gene is named only where the DNA matches it firmly. Expanded clones get a size class; other rows say once, few or many, or leave the size out.

>TRBD1|TRBJ1-5|many|TRBV2
CASRRDSNQPQHF
TGTGCCAGCAGGCGGGACAGTAATCAGCCCCAGCATTTT
>.|TRBJ2-2|.|TRBV28
CASSRRARGTGELFF
TGTGCCAGCAGTCGACGGGCACGTGGGACCGGGGAGCTGTTTTTT
>.|TRBJ1-4|few|TRBV25-1
CASRRAANEKLFF
TGTGCCAGCAGGAGGGCGGCTAATGAAAAACTGTTTTTT
>.|TRBJ2-7|many|TRBV10-3
CATLNRELGYEQYF
TGTGCCACCCTAAACAGGGAGTTGGGCTACGAGCAGTACTTC
>TRBD2|TRBJ2-1|few|TRBV6-5
CASSPSRRGGGGQFF
TGTGCCAGCAGTCCCAGTCGGCGGGGGGGCGGAGGGCAGTTCTTC
>.|TRBJ2-3|.|TRBV12-3/TRBV12-4
CASSFRGLRTDTQYF
TGTGCCAGCAGTTTCCGGGGCCTCCGCACAGATACGCAGTATTTT
>.|TRBJ1-4|.|TRBV7-9
CASSDTGTTNEKLFF
TGTGCCAGCAGCGACACAGGGACCACTAATGAAAAACTGTTTTTT
>.|TRBJ1-1|.|TRBV12-3/TRBV12-4
CASSSVMNTEAFF
TGTGCCAGCAGTTCCGTTATGAACACTGAAGCTTTCTTT
>.|TRBJ2-7|.|TRBV20-1
CSARVPASYEQYF
TGCAGTGCTAGAGTCCCCGCGTCCTACGAGCAGTACTTC
>.|TRBJ2-5|many|TRBV12-3/TRBV12-4
CASSPQGETQYF
TGTGCCAGCAGCCCCCAGGGAGAGACCCAGTACTTC
>TRBD2|TRBJ2-3|.|TRBV6-5
CASSSILPSGGVQDTQYF
TGTGCCAGCAGTTCCATACTCCCTAGCGGGGGGGTTCAAGATACGCAGTATTTT
>.|TRBJ2-1|many|TRBV12-3/TRBV12-4
CASRPRRYNEQFF
TGTGCCAGCAGGCCCCGGCGCTACAATGAGCAGTTCTTC
>TRBD2|TRBJ2-1|.|TRBV5-1
CASSRRAGGGETYNEQFF
TGCGCCAGCAGCCGAAGGGCTGGCGGGGGGGAAACCTACAATGAGCAGTTCTTC
>.|TRBJ2-7|.|TRBV4-1
CASSQGLVRNYEQYF
TGCGCCAGCAGCCAAGGACTAGTTCGCAACTACGAGCAGTACTTC
>TRBD2|TRBJ2-1|.|TRBV4-2
CASSHSAGTINEQFF
TGTGCCAGCAGCCATTCAGCGGGGACCATCAATGAGCAGTTCTTC
>.|TRBJ1-5|many|TRBV15
CATSTLDGINQPQHF
TGTGCCACCAGCACCTTAGATGGGATAAATCAGCCCCAGCATTTT